Presented here are 28 T cell receptor beta chains from one specimen sequenced in a study of Graves' ophthalmopathy and Graves' hyperthyroidism listed by TCRdb under 2018. The run used an Illumina HiSeq 2000. TCR beta CDR3 regions were amplified from RNA transcripts for repertoire sequencing. A first-round RT-PCR used HTBI primers with the Qiagen OneStep RT-PCR kit, followed by a second-round multiplex PCR, size selection and purification. TCRdb cleaned the public reads at Q25 with fastp, built clones with MiXCR and kept in-frame beta chains. Every CDR3 protein is listed once, alongside the most common genes and DNA of its rows. In this sample the table shows fewer than 400,000 distinct CDR3 sequences, around 20% of which occur a single time. The ten largest clones represent roughly 1.6% of the sample. The sequenced sample was peripheral blood. These receptors came from a woman under 30 with Graves' ophthalmopathy. Donor details come from another sample of the same person, matched by shared clones.

This clonotype was seen repeatedly, ten times or more. This chain connects TRBV6-5 to TRBJ2-2; 7 nucleotides agree with TRBD1. V dropped 7 bases and J dropped 4; count of bases not matched to a gene: 6. The germline CDR1 and CDR2 sequences are MNHEY and SVGAGI. The CDR3 contains 14 residues. The CDR3 here is CASKGTEFTGELFF. For the CDR3, the DNA is TGTGCCAGCAAGGGGACAGAGTTCACCGGGGAGCTGTTTTTT.

This clonotype was observed at least ten times. The gene calls are TRBV12-3 or TRBV12-4 and TRBJ1-1, with TRBD1 as a possible D gene (6 bases). The V gene lost 7 bases and the J gene lost 4 bases, with 19 bases spanning the gap. The CDR3 has 15 amino acids. This CDR3 reads CASNPNRASGTEAFF. In DNA form, the CDR3 reads TGTGCCAGCAACCCCAACAGGGCGTCGGGCACTGAAGCTTTCTTT.

Many counts were recorded for this clonotype. The chain links TRBV11-2 to TRBJ1-1; D might be TRBD1 (6 bases). Germline CDR1 reads SGHAT; CDR2 reads FQNNGV. CDR3 size: 11 residues. V shed 3 bases and J shed 11 bases, with 10 bases lying between them. The CDR3 here is CASSFTGGAFF. CDR3 in DNA: TGTGCCAGCAGCTTCACCGGGGGCGCTTTCTTT.

This clonotype came up many times. The chain uses TRBV10-2 and TRBJ2-5; D ambiguous. Trimming left V 4 bases short and J 1 base short, with 7 bases between. This CDR3 has 13 residues. CDR1 and CDR2 from the germline V gene are WSHSY and SAAADI. Written as DNA, the CDR3 is TGCGCCAGCAGTGGCGAGGTCCAAGAGACCCAGTACTTC. The encoded protein is CASSGEVQETQYF.

The chain is built from TRBV9 and TRBJ2-2; no definite D call. Per the germline V gene, CDR1 is SGDLS and CDR2 is YYNGEE. V shed 0 bases and J shed 0 bases, with 12 bases lying between them. The CDR3 is made up of 17 amino acids. The CDR3 sequence is CASSVARQAPNTGELFF. DNA of the CDR3: TGTGCCAGCAGCGTAGCCCGGCAGGCGCCGAACACCGGGGAGCTGTTTTTT. The full variable domain, completed using reference TRBV9 and TRBJ2-2, is DSGVTQTPKHLITATGQRVTLRCSPRSGDLSVYWYQQSLDQGLQFLIQYYNGEERAKGNILERFSAQQFPDLHSELNLSSLELGDSALYFCASSVARQAPNTGELFFGEGSRLTVL.

This clonotype turned up a few times. A single base separates this from a much larger clone, so it may be a read error. The J gene is TRBJ2-7, the V gene TRBV18; D is perhaps TRBD2 (5 bases). Germline V lookup: CDR1 KGHSH, CDR2 LQKENI. This CDR3 comprises 14 residues. The CDR3 spells CAGSNTRVSYEQYF. The CDR3 nucleotides are TGTGCCGGCTCAAATACTAGGGTTTCCTACGAGCAGTACTTC.

This clonotype was recorded many times. The chain has TRBV12-3 or TRBV12-4 and TRBJ2-7; the D is unclear. There are 15 residues in the CDR3. V was clipped by 2 bases and J by 0 bases, with 11 bases between them. Here the CDR3 DNA reads TGTGCCAGCAGTTTATCTGCTGCGAGCTCCTACGAGCAGTACTTC. Its protein is CASSLSAASSYEQYF.

This clonotype was counted at least ten times. The chain combines TRBV11-2 with TRBJ2-6; 9 bases align to TRBD1. The CDR3 length is 16 residues. The germline V gene has CDR1 SGHAT and CDR2 FQNNGV. V lost 8 bases to trimming and J lost 2 bases; unmatched junction nucleotides: 7. DNA for the CDR3: TGTGCCAGCTCGGGACAGGGCCATCCTGGGGCCAACGTCCTGACTTTC. Translation: CASSGQGHPGANVLTF.

This clonotype was seen repeatedly, ten times or more. V gene TRBV19 combines with J gene TRBJ1-2; D may be TRBD1 (5 bases). Germline V CDR1 and CDR2: LNHDA, SQIVND (reference sequence). This CDR3 is built from 15 residues. V lost 5 bases, J lost 0 bases, and 13 bases lay in between. CDR3 bases: TGTGCCAGTAGTCACCCACTGGGGGCTAACTATGGCTACACCTTC. Its translation is CASSHPLGANYGYTF.

At least ten counts were recorded for this clonotype. The chain is built from TRBV6-2 or TRBV6-3 and TRBJ2-7; D possibly uses TRBD1 or TRBD2 (5 bases each). Germline V lookup: CDR1 MNHEY, CDR2 SVGEGT. The CDR3 sequence is 12 residues long. Trimming pared 8 bases from V and 6 bases from J, leaving 14 bases between. The CDR3 loop is CASGIPGGEQYF. The CDR3 bases are TGTGCCAGCGGTATTCCTGGGGGCGAGCAGTACTTC.

The J gene is TRBJ1-1, the V gene TRBV4-1; the match to TRBD1 covers 7 bases. The CDR3 has 15 amino acids. J was trimmed by 6 bases and V by 0 bases; bases with no gene match: 7. Per the germline V gene, CDR1 is MGHRA and CDR2 is YSYEKL. Here the CDR3 DNA reads TGCGCCAGCAGCCAAGAAAGGGGGCTGTCTGCTGAAGCTTTCTTT. Its protein product is CASSQERGLSAEAFF.

This clonotype has just a few counts. This chain joins TRBV4-3 and TRBJ2-2; a weak D match, TRBD2 (6 bases). Germline lookup yields CDR1 LGHNA and CDR2 YSLEER. CDR3 length: 16 amino acids. The V and J ends lost 0 bases and 3 bases respectively, with 11 bases between them. The CDR3 sequence is CASSQDGGTHTGELFF. CDR3 in DNA: TGCGCCAGCAGCCAAGACGGGGGAACCCACACCGGGGAGCTGTTTTTT.

This clonotype appeared once. The rearrangement joins TRBV7-2 to TRBJ2-7, with 11 bases matching TRBD2. The CDR3 is made up of 15 amino acids. Germline V lookup: CDR1 SGHTA, CDR2 FQGNSA. The trim removed 0 bases at V and 5 bases at J, leaving 3 bases unmatched. The DNA for the CDR3 is TGTGCCAGCAGCTTAGCACTAGCGGGAGTCAACGAGCAGTACTTC. Encoded protein: CASSLALAGVNEQYF.

The chain uses TRBV5-1 and TRBJ1-5; D gene uncertain. The germline V and J ends were trimmed by 4 bases and 4 bases, with 15 bases remaining between them. The germline V gene encodes CDR1 SGHRS and CDR2 YFSETQ. The CDR3 sequence is 15 residues long. CDR3 bases: TGCGCCAGCAGCACTTTTGACAACATAAATCAGCCCCAGCATTTT. It yields the protein CASSTFDNINQPQHF.

This clonotype showed up many times. The chain uses TRBV10-3 and TRBJ1-1; no reliable D call. The germline V gene has CDR1 ENHRY and CDR2 SYGVKD. Trimming removed 8 bases from V and 1 base from J, with 8 bases in between. The CDR3 covers 12 residues. The CDR3 DNA follows: TGTGCCATCTCATCAGCGAACACTGAAGCTTTCTTT. Translated, it gives CAISSANTEAFF.

This clonotype appeared many times. CDR3 sequence (DNA): TGTGCCATCCTGTTTGGAGAGACCCAGTACTTC. It is translated as CAILFGETQYF. V is TRBV2 and J is TRBJ2-5; D not certain. Trimming shortened V by 10 bases and J by 4 bases, and 10 bases separated the two germline ends. Looked up from germline, CDR1 is SNHLY and CDR2 is FYNNEI. The length of the CDR3 is 11 residues.

This clonotype was detected a few times. V gene TRBV28 combines with J gene TRBJ1-2; no reliable D call. V was pared by 5 bases and J by 8 bases, with 12 bases between. The CDR3 is 12 amino acids. In germline, CDR1 is MDHEN, CDR2 SYDVKM. CDR3 in amino acids: CASSAQLDGYTF. The CDR3 DNA is TGTGCCAGCAGTGCCCAGTTAGACGGCTACACCTTC.

The genes are TRBV12-3 or TRBV12-4 and TRBJ2-5; a possible D gene is TRBD1 (6 bases). V lost 5 bases and J 5 bases, leaving 18 bases between the germline ends. The CDR3 loop spans 15 amino acids. CDR3 nucleotide sequence: TGTGCCAGCAGTCGTACGACAGGCAAGGCGGAGACCCAGTACTTC. Its protein product is CASSRTTGKAETQYF.

V usage is TRBV12-3 or TRBV12-4 and J usage is TRBJ1-1; D gene uncertain. V was trimmed by 5 bases and J by 5 bases, leaving 15 bases between them. This CDR3 is built from 14 residues. The CDR3 spells CASSPGGGRTEAFF. The CDR3 nucleotides are TGTGCCAGCAGTCCCGGCGGAGGGAGGACTGAAGCTTTCTTT.

This chain connects TRBV6-2 or TRBV6-3 to TRBJ2-5; the D is unclear. The CDR3 has 12 residues. Germline V gene sequence: CDR1 MNHEY, CDR2 SVGEGT. Trimming removed 6 bases at V and 5 bases at J, with 10 bases between. The CDR3 protein is CASRTTGETQYF. CDR3 coding DNA: TGTGCCAGCAGAACCACCGGCGAGACCCAGTACTTC.

This chain uses TRBV12-3 or TRBV12-4 with TRBJ2-7; tentatively, D is TRBD2 (6 bases). This CDR3 spans 13 amino acids. V lost 9 bases and J 6 bases, leaving 18 bases between the germline ends. CDR3 coding DNA: TGTGCCAGTCGCCGGGGCGGGGAAGGCGAGCAGTACTTC. This gives the protein CASRRGGEGEQYF.

This clonotype was detected ten times or more. The junction departs from germline at one end; a sequencing error may be responsible. The chain couples TRBV7-7 to TRBJ2-5; TRBD1 agrees at 12 bases. The CDR3 sequence is 16 residues long. The germline CDR1 and CDR2 sequences are SSHAT and FNYEAQ (reference sequence). CDR3 residues: CASSPVGTGGAETQYF. CDR3 DNA: TGTGCTAGCAGTCCAGTCGGGACAGGGGGCGCGGAGACCCAGTACTTC.

This clonotype has only a few counts. This chain connects TRBV18 to TRBJ2-7, with no clear D. CDR1 and CDR2 from the germline V gene are KGHSH and LQKENI. The CDR3 consists of 13 residues. V lost 0 bases and J lost 5, with 8 bases in between. The DNA of the CDR3 is TGTGCCAGCTCACCACCAGGGAACAACGAGCAGTACTTC. Translation: CASSPPGNNEQYF.

This clonotype was counted at least ten times. V usage is TRBV27 and J usage is TRBJ1-1; D is unclear. The CDR3 extends over 13 amino acids. Trimming shortened V by 7 bases and J by 4 bases, and 13 bases separated the two germline ends. Germline CDR1 is MNHEY and CDR2 is SMNVEV (reference sequence). For the CDR3, the DNA is TGTGCCAGCACCCCATGGGATGGCACTGAAGCTTTCTTT. Protein product: CASTPWDGTEAFF.

This chain joins TRBV12-3 or TRBV12-4 and TRBJ2-5, with TRBD1 matching over 7 bases. Trimming at V came to 4 bases and at J to 2 bases, leaving 7 bases not matched to a gene. CDR3 size: 15 residues. The CDR3 reads CASSSPGRGQETQYF. The CDR3 nucleotides are TGTGCCAGCAGTTCCCCCGGCAGGGGGCAAGAGACCCAGTACTTC.

This clonotype was seen ten or more times. This sequence joins TRBV12-3 or TRBV12-4 and TRBJ1-2, with a weak D call TRBD1 (5 bases). The CDR3 consists of 13 residues. V was pared by 6 bases and J by 5 bases, with 13 bases between. CDR3 DNA sequence: TGTGCCAGCAGACTGACAGATCCATATGGCTACACCTTC. This translates into CASRLTDPYGYTF.

This clonotype has at least ten counts. The genes are TRBV20-1 and TRBJ2-4; unclear D gene. Trimming stripped 7 bases from V and 1 base from J, with 11 bases between. The CDR3 consists of 13 residues. Germline V lookup: CDR1 DFQATT, CDR2 SNEGSKA (reference sequence). As DNA, the CDR3 is TGCAGTGTGCGGAGTGCGGCCAAAAACATTCAGTACTTC. This sequence encodes CSVRSAAKNIQYF.

This clonotype showed up many times. The chain recombines TRBV24-1 with TRBJ2-2; tentatively, D is TRBD1 (6 bases). Germline V gene lookup returns CDR1 KGHDR and CDR2 SFDVKD. Deletions cut 4 bases from V and 3 bases from J, with 8 bases between. There are 14 residues in the CDR3. The CDR3 DNA reads as TGTGCCACCAGTGACCCAGGGGACACCGGGGAGCTGTTTTTT. It specifies CATSDPGDTGELFF.